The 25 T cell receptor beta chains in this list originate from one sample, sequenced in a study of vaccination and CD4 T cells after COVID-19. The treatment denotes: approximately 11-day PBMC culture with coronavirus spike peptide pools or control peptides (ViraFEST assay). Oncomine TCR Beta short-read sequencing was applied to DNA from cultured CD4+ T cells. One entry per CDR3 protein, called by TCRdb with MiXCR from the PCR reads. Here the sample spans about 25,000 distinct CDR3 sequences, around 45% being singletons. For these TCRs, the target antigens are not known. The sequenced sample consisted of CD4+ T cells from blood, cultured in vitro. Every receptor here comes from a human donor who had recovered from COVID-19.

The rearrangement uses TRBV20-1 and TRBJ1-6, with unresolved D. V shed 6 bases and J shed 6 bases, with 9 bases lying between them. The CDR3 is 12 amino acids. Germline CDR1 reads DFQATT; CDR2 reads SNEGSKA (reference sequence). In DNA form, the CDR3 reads TGCAGTGCCAGACGGGCTAATTCACCCCTCCACTTT. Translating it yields CSARRANSPLHF.

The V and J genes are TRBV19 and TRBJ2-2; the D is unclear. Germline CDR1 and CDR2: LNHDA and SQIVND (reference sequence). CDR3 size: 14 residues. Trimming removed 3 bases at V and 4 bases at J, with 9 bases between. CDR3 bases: TGTGCCAGTAGTATCCAGTATCGCACCGGGGAGCTGTTTTTT. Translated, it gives CASSIQYRTGELFF.

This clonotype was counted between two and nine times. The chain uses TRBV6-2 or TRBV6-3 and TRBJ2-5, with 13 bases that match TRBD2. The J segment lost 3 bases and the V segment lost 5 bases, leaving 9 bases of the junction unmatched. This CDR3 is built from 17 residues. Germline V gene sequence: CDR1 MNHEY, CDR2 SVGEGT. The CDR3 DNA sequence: TGTGCCAGCAGTCCCGGGCCGGGACTAGCGGGGAAAGAGACCCAGTACTTC. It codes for CASSPGPGLAGKETQYF.

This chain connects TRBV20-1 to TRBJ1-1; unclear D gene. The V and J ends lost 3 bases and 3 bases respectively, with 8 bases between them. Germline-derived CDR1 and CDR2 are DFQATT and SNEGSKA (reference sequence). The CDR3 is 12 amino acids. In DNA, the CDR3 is TGCAGTGCTAGGCCGTGGGACACTGAAGCTTTCTTT. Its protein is CSARPWDTEAFF.

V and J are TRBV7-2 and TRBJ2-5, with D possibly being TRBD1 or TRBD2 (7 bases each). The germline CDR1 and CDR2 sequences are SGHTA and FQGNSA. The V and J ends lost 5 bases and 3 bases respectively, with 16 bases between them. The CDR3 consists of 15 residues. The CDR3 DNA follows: TGTGCCAGCAGCCCTCAGGGGGGGGAGAAAGAGACCCAGTACTTC. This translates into CASSPQGGEKETQYF.

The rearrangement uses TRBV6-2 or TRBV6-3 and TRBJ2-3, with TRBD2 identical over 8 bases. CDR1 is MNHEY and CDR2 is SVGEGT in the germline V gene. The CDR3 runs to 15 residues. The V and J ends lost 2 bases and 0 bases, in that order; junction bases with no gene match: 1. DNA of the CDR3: TGTGCCAGCAGTTACGAGCGGGAGAGCACAGATACGCAGTATTTT. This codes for CASSYERESTDTQYF.

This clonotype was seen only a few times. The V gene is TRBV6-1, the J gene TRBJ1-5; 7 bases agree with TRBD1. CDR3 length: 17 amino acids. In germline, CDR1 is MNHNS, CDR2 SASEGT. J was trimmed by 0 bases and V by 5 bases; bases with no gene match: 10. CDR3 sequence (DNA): TGTGCCAGCAGTCAAGTGAGGGACAGACATAGCAATCAGCCCCAGCATTTT. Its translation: CASSQVRDRHSNQPQHF.

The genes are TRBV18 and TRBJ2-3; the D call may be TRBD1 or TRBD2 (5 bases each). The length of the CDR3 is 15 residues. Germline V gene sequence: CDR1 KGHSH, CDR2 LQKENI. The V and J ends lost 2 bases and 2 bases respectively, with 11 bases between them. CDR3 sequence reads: CASSPGGGDTDTQYF. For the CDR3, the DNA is TGTGCCAGCTCACCAGGTGGGGGTGACACAGATACGCAGTATTTT.

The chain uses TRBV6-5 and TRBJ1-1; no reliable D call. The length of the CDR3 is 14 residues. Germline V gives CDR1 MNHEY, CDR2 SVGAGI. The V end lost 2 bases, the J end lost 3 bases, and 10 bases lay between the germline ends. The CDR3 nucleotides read TGTGCCAGCAGTTACCTCGGCACCTACACTGAAGCTTTCTTT. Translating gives CASSYLGTYTEAFF.

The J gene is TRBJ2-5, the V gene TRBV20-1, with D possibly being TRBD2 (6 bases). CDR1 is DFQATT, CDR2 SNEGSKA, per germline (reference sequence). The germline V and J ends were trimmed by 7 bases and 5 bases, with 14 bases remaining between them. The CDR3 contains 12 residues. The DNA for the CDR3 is TGCAGTGAATTGCGGGGTCGTGAGACCCAGTACTTC. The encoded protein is CSELRGRETQYF.

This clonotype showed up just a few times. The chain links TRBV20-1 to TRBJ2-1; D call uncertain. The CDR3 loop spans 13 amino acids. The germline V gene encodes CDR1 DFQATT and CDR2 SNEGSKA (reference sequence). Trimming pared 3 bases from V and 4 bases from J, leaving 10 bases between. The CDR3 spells CSARWLDYNEQFF. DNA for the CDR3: TGCAGTGCTAGGTGGCTCGATTACAATGAGCAGTTCTTC.

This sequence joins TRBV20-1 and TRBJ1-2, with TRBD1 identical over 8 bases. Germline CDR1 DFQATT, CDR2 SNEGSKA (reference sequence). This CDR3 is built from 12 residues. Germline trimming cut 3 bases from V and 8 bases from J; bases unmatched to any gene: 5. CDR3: CSASQGAGGYTF. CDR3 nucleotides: TGCAGTGCTAGCCAGGGGGCTGGGGGCTACACCTTC.

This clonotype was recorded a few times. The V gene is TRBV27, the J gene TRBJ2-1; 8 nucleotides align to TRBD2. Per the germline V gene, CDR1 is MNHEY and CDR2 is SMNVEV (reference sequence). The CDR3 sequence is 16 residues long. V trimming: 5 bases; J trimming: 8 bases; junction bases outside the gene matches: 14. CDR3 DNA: TGTGCCAGCAGTCCCGGGGGGGCGGGAGTCAACCATGAGCAGTTCTTC. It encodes CASSPGGAGVNHEQFF.

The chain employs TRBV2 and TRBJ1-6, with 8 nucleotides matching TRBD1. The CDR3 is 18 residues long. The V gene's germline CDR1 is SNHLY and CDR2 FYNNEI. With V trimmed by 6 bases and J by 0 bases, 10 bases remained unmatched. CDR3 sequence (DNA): TGTGCCAGCAGGGAGACAGGGGCCTTTAGCTCCTATAATTCACCCCTCCACTTT. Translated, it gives CASRETGAFSSYNSPLHF.

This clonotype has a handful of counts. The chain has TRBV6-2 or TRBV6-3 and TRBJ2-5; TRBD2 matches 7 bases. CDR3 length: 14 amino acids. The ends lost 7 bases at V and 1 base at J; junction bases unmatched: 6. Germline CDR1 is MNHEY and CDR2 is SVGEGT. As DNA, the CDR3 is TGTGCCAGCACCCGCGGCGGGGGCCAAGAGACCCAGTACTTC. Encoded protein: CASTRGGGQETQYF.

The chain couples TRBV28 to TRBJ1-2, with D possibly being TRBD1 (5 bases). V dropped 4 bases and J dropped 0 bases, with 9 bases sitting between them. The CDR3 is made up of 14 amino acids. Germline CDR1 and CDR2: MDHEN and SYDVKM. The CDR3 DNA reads TGTGCCAGCAGTTGGGGCGGAGCTAACTATGGCTACACCTTC. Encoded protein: CASSWGGANYGYTF.

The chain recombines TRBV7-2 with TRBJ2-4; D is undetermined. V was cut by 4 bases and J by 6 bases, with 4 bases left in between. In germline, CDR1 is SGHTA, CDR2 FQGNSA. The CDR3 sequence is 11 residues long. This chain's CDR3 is CASSSGNIQYF. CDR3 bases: TGTGCCAGCAGCTCTGGAAACATTCAGTACTTC.

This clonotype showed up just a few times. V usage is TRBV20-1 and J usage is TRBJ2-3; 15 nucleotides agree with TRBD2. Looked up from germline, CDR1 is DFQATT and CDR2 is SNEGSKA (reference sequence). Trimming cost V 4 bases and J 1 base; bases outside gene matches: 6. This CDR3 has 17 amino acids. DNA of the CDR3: TGCAGTGCTATGCCGGGACTAGCGGGGGGCCGCACAGATACGCAGTATTTT. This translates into CSAMPGLAGGRTDTQYF.

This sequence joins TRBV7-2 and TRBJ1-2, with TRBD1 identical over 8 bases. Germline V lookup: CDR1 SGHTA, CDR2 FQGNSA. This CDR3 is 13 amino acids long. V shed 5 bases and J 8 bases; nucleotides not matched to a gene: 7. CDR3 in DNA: TGTGCCAGCAGCCAAGGACAGGGACTCGGCTACACCTTC. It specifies CASSQGQGLGYTF.

Here the CDR3 reads CASSPQDEQPQHF. The CDR3 DNA reads TGTGCCAGCTCACCCCAGGACGAGCAGCCCCAGCATTTT. The rearrangement links TRBV18 to TRBJ1-5; the D is unclear. Deletions cut 3 bases from V and 7 bases from J, with 10 bases between. The CDR3 is 13 residues long. Germline CDR1 and CDR2: KGHSH and LQKENI.

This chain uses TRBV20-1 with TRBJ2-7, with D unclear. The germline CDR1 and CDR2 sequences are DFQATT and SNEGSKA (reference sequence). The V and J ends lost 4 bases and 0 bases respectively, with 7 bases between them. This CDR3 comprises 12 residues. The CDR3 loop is CSAIRLSYEQYF. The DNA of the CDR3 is TGCAGTGCTATCCGGCTCTCCTACGAGCAGTACTTC.

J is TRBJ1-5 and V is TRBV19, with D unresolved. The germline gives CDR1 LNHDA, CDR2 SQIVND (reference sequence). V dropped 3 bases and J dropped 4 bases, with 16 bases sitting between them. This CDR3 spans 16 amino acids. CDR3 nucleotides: TGTGCCAGTAGTATTCGAACTCTCGGAGGGAATCAGCCCCAGCATTTT. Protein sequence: CASSIRTLGGNQPQHF.

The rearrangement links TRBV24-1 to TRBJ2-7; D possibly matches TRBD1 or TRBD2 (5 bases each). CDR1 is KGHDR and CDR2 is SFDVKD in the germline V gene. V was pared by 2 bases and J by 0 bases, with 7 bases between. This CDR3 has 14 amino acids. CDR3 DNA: TGTGCCACCAGTGATTCAGGGAGCTCCTACGAGCAGTACTTC. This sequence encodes CATSDSGSSYEQYF.

The CDR3, as DNA: TGCAGTGCTGCACCAGGGGAGATGATAGCAGATACGCAGTATTTT. It yields the protein CSAAPGEMIADTQYF. This chain links TRBV20-1 with TRBJ2-3; D might be TRBD1 (6 bases). The CDR3 loop spans 15 amino acids. Trimming stripped 5 bases from V and 4 bases from J, with 19 bases between. Germline V lookup: CDR1 DFQATT, CDR2 SNEGSKA (reference sequence).

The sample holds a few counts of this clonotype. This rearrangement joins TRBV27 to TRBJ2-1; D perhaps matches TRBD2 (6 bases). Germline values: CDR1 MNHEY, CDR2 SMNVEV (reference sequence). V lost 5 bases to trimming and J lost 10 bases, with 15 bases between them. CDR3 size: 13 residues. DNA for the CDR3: TGTGCCAGCAGTGGGGCTAGCGCCGGCGAGCAGTTCTTC. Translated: CASSGASAGEQFF.